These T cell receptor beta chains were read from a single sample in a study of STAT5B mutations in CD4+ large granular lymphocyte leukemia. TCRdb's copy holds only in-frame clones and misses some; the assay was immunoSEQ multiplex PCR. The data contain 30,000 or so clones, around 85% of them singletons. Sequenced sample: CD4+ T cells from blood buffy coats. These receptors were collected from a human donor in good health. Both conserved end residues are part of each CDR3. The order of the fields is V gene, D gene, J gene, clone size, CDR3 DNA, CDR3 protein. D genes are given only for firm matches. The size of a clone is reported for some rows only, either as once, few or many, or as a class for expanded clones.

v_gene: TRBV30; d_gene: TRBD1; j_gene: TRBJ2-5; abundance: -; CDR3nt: TGTGCCTGGAACCCGGACAGGCTCCCCCAGTACTTC; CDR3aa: CAWNPDRLPQYF
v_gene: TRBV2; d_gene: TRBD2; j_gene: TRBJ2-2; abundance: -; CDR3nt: TGTGCCAGCACTCTAGCGGGGAGGAGCACCGGGGAGCTGTTTTTT; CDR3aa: CASTLAGRSTGELFF
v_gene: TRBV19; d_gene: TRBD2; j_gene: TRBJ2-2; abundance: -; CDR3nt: TGTGCCAGTAGTATTAGGGGACTAGCGGGATTGAACACCGGGGAGCTGTTTTTT; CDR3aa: CASSIRGLAGLNTGELFF
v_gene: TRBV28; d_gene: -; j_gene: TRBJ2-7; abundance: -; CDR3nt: TGTGCCAGCAAACGGGCAGAACCAGGTCACGAGCAGTACTTC; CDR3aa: CASKRAEPGHEQYF
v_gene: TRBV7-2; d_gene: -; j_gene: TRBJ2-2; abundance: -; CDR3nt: TGTGCCAGGACACAGAACACCGGGGAGCTGTTTTTT; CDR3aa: CARTQNTGELFF
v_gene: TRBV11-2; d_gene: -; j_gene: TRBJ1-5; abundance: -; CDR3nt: TGTGCCAGCAGCTCGGGGCTCAATCAGCCCCAGCATTTT; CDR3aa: CASSSGLNQPQHF
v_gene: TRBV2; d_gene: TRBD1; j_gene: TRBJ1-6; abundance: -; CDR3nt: TGTGCCAGCAGGGCCCCGGGACAGACCTATAATTCACCCCTCCACTTT; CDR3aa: CASRAPGQTYNSPLHF
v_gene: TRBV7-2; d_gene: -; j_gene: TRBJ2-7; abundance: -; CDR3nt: TGTGCCAGCAGTCCAGACAGGAGCTCCTACGCGGAGCAGTACTTC; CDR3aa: CASSPDRSSYAEQYF
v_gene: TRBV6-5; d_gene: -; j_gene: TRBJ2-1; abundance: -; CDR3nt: TGTGCCAGCAGCCTACGTGGGGGAGACAATGAGCAGTTCTTC; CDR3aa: CASSLRGGDNEQFF
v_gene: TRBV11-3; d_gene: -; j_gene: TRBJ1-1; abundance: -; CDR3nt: TGTGCCAGCAGCTTAGAGGTTCAGGGGAGGCCTGAAGCTTTCTTT; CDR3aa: CASSLEVQGRPEAFF
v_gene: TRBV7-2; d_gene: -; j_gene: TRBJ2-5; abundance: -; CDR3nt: TGTGCCAGCAGCTCCGGACAGAAACAAGAGACCCAGTACTTC; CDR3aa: CASSSGQKQETQYF
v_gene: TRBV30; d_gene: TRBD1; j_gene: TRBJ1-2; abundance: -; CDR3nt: TGTGCCTGGAGTAAACAGGGGCTCGATGGCTACACCTTC; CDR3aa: CAWSKQGLDGYTF
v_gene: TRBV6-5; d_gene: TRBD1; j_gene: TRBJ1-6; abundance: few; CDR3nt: TGTGCCAGCAGTTACGGGACAGGGGATTCACCCCTCCACTTT; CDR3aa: CASSYGTGDSPLHF